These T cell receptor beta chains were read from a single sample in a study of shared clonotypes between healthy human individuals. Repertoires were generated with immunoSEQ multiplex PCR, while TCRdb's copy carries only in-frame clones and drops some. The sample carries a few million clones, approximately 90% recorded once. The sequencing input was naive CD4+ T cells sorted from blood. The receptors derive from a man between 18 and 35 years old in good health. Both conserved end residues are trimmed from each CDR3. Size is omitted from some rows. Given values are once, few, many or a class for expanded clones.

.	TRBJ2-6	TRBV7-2	ASSPNPGANVLT
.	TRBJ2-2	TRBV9	ASSVGGSGGAANGELF
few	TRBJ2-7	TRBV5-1	ASSLGGTYEQY
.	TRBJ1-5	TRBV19	ASTAGGQYNQPQH
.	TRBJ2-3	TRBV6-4	ASSASGARDTQY
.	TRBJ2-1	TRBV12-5	ASGLDSGSQF
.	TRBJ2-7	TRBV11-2	ASSLYGTGLYEQY
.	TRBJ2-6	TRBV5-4	ASSFRGNPSSGANVLT
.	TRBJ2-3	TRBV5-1	ASSLDGFTDTQY
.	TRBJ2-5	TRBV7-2	ASSLSRGSQETQY
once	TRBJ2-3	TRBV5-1	ASSLWSGSTDTQY
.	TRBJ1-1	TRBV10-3	ATRQGASTEAF
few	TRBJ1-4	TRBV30	AWSVGSGEKLF
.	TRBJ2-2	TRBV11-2	ASTLGGVFPGELF
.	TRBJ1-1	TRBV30	AWGQQGEAF
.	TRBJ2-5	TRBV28	ASMIGGAGVETQY
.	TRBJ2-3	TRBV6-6	ASSYPSTDTQY
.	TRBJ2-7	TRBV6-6	ASSYSRGYYERY
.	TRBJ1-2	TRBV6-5	ASRNRDTGSYT
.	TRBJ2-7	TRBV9	ASSVGSGPYEQY
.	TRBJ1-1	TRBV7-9	ASRGYTEAF
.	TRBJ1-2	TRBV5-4	ASSGENYGYT
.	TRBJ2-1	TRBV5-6	ASSLLPGSYNEQF
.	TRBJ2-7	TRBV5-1	ASSLAGGAKSYEQY
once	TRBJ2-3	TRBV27	ASSSGLAGAYTQY